This TCR beta chain was identified in a study of regulatory T cells in long-lasting Graves disease. This clonotype appeared many times. Stated time point: persistent/refractory GD, antithyroid drugs over 5 years with positive TRAb. With RNA extracted from PBMCs as input, the TCR library was made. Library construction for TCR beta used iRepertoire HTBI primers and Arm-PCR of CDR3 regions. TCRdb re-called the multiplex PCR reads with MiXCR, one entry per CDR3 protein. There are about 660,000 distinct CDR3 sequences in the sample; around 30% occur only once, and around 40% lies in the top ten. The sequence came from a female donor with Graves disease. The sequencing here drew on peripheral blood mononuclear cells (PBMCs), taken when the disease was refractory, from a patient treated with antithyroid drugs.

The CDR3 loop reads CASSFPTGLSGYTF. CDR3 in DNA: TGTGCCAGCAGTTTCCCGACAGGGTTGAGTGGCTACACCTTC. This chain connects TRBV12-3 or TRBV12-4 to TRBJ1-2, with 7 bases matching TRBD1. The trim removed 3 bases at V and 7 bases at J, leaving 8 bases unmatched. The CDR3 runs to 14 residues.